This T cell receptor (beta chain) was documented in a study of shared clonotypes between healthy human individuals. Study-wide results and limits: Naive subsets typically showed greater estimated richness than memory subsets. Sorted-subset sequencing was shown by rarefaction to be incomplete despite large depth.

Looked up from germline, CDR1 is SGHNT and CDR2 is YYREEE (reference sequence). The CDR3 totals 13 residues. The V end lost 1 base, the J end lost 4 bases, and 9 bases lay between the germline ends. A note on this clone: Its antigen is currently unknown.

Every subset had its genomic DNA shared out evenly among several immunoSEQ plates. Generated by immunoSEQ multiplex PCR, the TCRdb table keeps only in-frame clones and is missing some. The sample records roughly 2 million clones, 90% to 95% being singletons. The TCR was taken from a man aged 18 to 29 in good health. Specimen: naive CD4+ T cells sorted from blood. The subset denotes: CD45RA+ positively selected. The chain uses TRBV5-4 and TRBJ2-7; tentative D call: TRBD2 (5 bases). CDR3 DNA: TGTGCCAGCAGCTTGCTAGCCGGGTACGAGCAGTACTTC. Amino acids: CASSLLAGYEQYF.